This TCR beta chain is from a study of blood T cells in healthy people across ages. A J-beta primer mix and a sample-barcoded 5' primer were used in a second PCR of roughly 6 to 11 cycles. TCRdb fed the 5' RACE reads into MiXCR, producing one record per CDR3 protein. The repertoire has under 1,100,000 distinct CDR3 sequences, 25% of them found once; the top ten carry 0.65% to 0.95%. Losses at the gene ends were 0 bases for V and 1 base for J; bases not matched to a gene: 9. The germline V gene encodes CDR1 LGHNA and CDR2 YSLEER. The CDR3 is 17 amino acids. This clonotype was detected only a few times. The sample also formed part of further work on T cells of mothers and their children.

The chain is built from TRBV4-3 and TRBJ2-7; 7 bases are shared with TRBD2. Sequencing used blood. This receptor was obtained from a girl under 10 years old in good health. The CDR3 loop reads CASSQDISAGVSYEQYF. DNA of the CDR3: TGCGCCAGCAGCCAAGATATTAGCGCGGGGGTGTCCTACGAGCAGTACTTC.